Below are 24 T cell receptor beta chains sequenced from a single sample in a study of blood T cell repertoires in COVID-19. Measured with immunoSEQ multiplex PCR; TCRdb has only the in-frame clones, and not every one. The sample holds 140,000 to 150,000 clones, around 73% seen once. Input material: PBMCs or T cells enriched from blood (not recorded which). These receptors were taken from a woman in her forties or fifties who had recovered from COVID-19.

The genes are TRBV6-2 or TRBV6-3 and TRBJ1-2, with TRBD1 matching 7 bases. The germline V gene encodes CDR1 MNHEY and CDR2 SVGEGT. V shed 5 bases and J 0 bases; nucleotides not matched to a gene: 12. The CDR3 is 17 amino acids. CDR3 in DNA: TGTGCCAGCAGTAAACTCAGGGGGGCCTTTTCTAACTATGGCTACACCTTC. Translation gives CASSKLRGAFSNYGYTF.

This rearrangement joins TRBV11-2 to TRBJ2-3; TRBD2 is a possible D gene (6 bases). V dropped 7 bases and J dropped 2 bases, with 13 bases sitting between them. Germline V gene lookup returns CDR1 SGHAT and CDR2 FQNNGV. The CDR3 has 14 amino acids. CDR3: CASTMWGVTDTQYF. CDR3 bases: TGTGCCAGCACTATGTGGGGGGTCACAGATACGCAGTATTTT.

V and J are TRBV2 and TRBJ1-2; tentatively, D is TRBD1 (6 bases). The V end was cut by 6 bases, the J end by 4 bases, with 15 bases between. Germline CDR1 SNHLY, CDR2 FYNNEI. The CDR3 extends over 14 amino acids. In DNA, the CDR3 is TGTGCCAGCAGGAGGGGGGGGAGAGGCTATGGCTACACCTTC. Translation: CASRRGGRGYGYTF. Using reference TRBV2 and TRBJ1-2 for the parts outside the CDR3, the full variable domain is EPEVTQTPSHQVTQMGQEVILRCVPISNHLYFYWYRQILGQKVEFLVSFYNNEISEKSEIFDDQFSVERPDGSNFTLKIRSTKLEDSAMYFCASRRGGRGYGYTFGSGTRLTVV.

The chain employs TRBV5-1 and TRBJ1-3; D is ambiguous. The length of the CDR3 is 14 residues. Per germline, CDR1 SGHRS and CDR2 YFSETQ. The V gene lost 0 bases and the J gene lost 4 bases, with 8 bases spanning the gap. The DNA of the CDR3 is TGCGCCAGCAGCTTGGAACGGGGAGGAAACACCATATATTTT. Translated, it gives CASSLERGGNTIYF.

This clone was seen more than once but under ten times. J is TRBJ2-1 and V is TRBV19; 9 bases line up with TRBD1. The V and J ends lost 5 bases and 3 bases, in that order; junction bases with no gene match: 8. The CDR3 covers 16 residues. Germline V gene lookup returns CDR1 LNHDA and CDR2 SQIVND (reference sequence). CDR3 nucleotides: TGTGCCAGTAGTCCCCTAGGACAGGGGTACTACAATGAGCAGTTCTTC. This codes for CASSPLGQGYYNEQFF.

This clone was observed a handful of times. The chain employs TRBV7-9 and TRBJ2-7; weak D call: TRBD1 (5 bases). Germline CDR1 reads SEHNR; CDR2 reads FQNEAQ (reference sequence). V was trimmed by 0 bases and J by 4 bases, leaving 10 bases between them. The CDR3 is 14 amino acids. CDR3 loop: CASSLAAGFYEQYV. The CDR3 DNA sequence: TGTGCCAGCAGCTTAGCAGCAGGGTTTTACGAGCAGTACGTC.

The chain couples TRBV24-1 to TRBJ2-1; 8 positions agree with TRBD2. The ends lost 0 bases at V and 7 bases at J; junction bases unmatched: 7. The germline V gene encodes CDR1 KGHDR and CDR2 SFDVKD. CDR3 length equals 16 residues. CDR3 sequence reads: CATSDLSGGAPNEQFF. The CDR3 DNA reads as TGTGCCACCAGTGATTTGTCGGGGGGGGCCCCAAATGAGCAGTTCTTC.

V is TRBV19 and J is TRBJ1-6; possibly TRBD1 for D (6 bases). Trimming shortened V by 3 bases and J by 10 bases, and 19 bases separated the two germline ends. Germline V lookup: CDR1 LNHDA, CDR2 SQIVND (reference sequence). The CDR3 has 16 amino acids. CDR3 in amino acids: CASSIPAGTTGSPLHF. The CDR3 DNA reads TGTGCCAGTAGTATCCCAGCCGGGACAACTGGATCACCCCTCCACTTT.

A single count supports this clone. Other DNA sequences in this specimen translate into the identical CDR3. CDR3 nucleotide sequence: TGTGCCAGCAGTTCCCCCGGGACAGGGGATTCACCCCTCCACTTT. As protein: CASSSPGTGDSPLHF. The genes are TRBV28 and TRBJ1-6; 10 bases are a match to TRBD1. The CDR3 is 15 residues long. Germline loops: CDR1 MDHEN, CDR2 SYDVKM. The ends lost 4 bases at V and 8 bases at J; junction bases unmatched: 5. Looking up the rest from reference TRBV28 and TRBJ1-6 gives the full variable domain: DVKVTQSSRYLVKRTGEKVFLECVQDMDHENMFWYRQDPGLGLRLIYFSYDVKMKEKGDIPEGYSVSREKKERFSLILESASTNQTSMYLCASSSPGTGDSPLHFGNGTRLTVT.

This clone was picked up one time. The chain recombines TRBV19 with TRBJ1-2, with D possibly matching TRBD1 (6 bases). Trimming took off 3 bases at V and 4 bases at J, with 9 bases between the two ends. This CDR3 is built from 13 residues. Per germline, CDR1 LNHDA and CDR2 SQIVND (reference sequence). This CDR3 is CASSIPGAYGYTF. The CDR3 region has the DNA TGTGCCAGTAGTATCCCAGGGGCCTATGGCTACACCTTC.

The chain's CDR3 is CSASVAGGPDTQYF. CDR3 nucleotides: TGCAGTGCTAGTGTAGCGGGGGGACCAGATACGCAGTATTTT. The genes are TRBV20-1 and TRBJ2-3; 10 bases fit TRBD2. The CDR3 is made up of 14 amino acids. V dropped 3 bases and J dropped 4; count of bases not matched to a gene: 4. Germline V lookup: CDR1 DFQATT, CDR2 SNEGSKA (reference sequence).

The chain couples TRBV5-5 to TRBJ2-2, with TRBD1 matching over 7 bases. Germline CDR1 SGHKS, CDR2 YYEKEE (reference sequence). The length of the CDR3 is 15 residues. J was trimmed by 5 bases and V by 4 bases; bases with no gene match: 8. Written as DNA, the CDR3 is TGTGCCAGCAGCCCAATGGGACAGAGTACCGGGGAGCTGTTTTTT. Its protein is CASSPMGQSTGELFF.

The chain joins TRBV14 to TRBJ1-3; weak D call: TRBD1 (5 bases). Per germline, CDR1 SGHDN and CDR2 FVKESK. V lost 0 bases to trimming and J lost 4 bases, with 10 bases between them. The CDR3 has 15 amino acids. Here the CDR3 reads CASSQDLGRGNTIYF. CDR3 in DNA: TGTGCCAGCAGCCAAGATTTGGGGCGCGGAAACACCATATATTTT.

V gene TRBV10-3 combines with J gene TRBJ1-1; D not certain. The germline V gene has CDR1 ENHRY and CDR2 SYGVKD. The CDR3 loop spans 12 amino acids. V shed 5 bases and J shed 1 base, with 5 bases lying between them. The CDR3 loop reads CAISLPNTEAFF. DNA of the CDR3: TGTGCCATCAGTCTCCCGAACACTGAAGCTTTCTTT.

The V call is TRBV5-1, the J call TRBJ2-5; 9 bases agree with TRBD1. V shed 8 bases and J 5 bases; nucleotides not matched to a gene: 13. Germline-derived CDR1 and CDR2 are SGHRS and YFSETQ. There are 15 residues in the CDR3. CDR3 DNA: TGCGCCAGTCGGACGGCGGGACAGGGAACGGAGACCCAGTACTTC. Its protein is CASRTAGQGTETQYF.

Written as DNA, the CDR3 is TGTGCCAGTAACCCGATGGGACAGGGTGTCACTGAAGCTTTCTTT. The encoded protein is CASNPMGQGVTEAFF. V gene TRBV19 combines with J gene TRBJ1-1; TRBD1 agrees at 9 bases. Germline CDR1 reads LNHDA; CDR2 reads SQIVND (reference sequence). Trimming took 7 bases from V and 4 from J; bases not matched to a gene: 10. There are 15 residues in the CDR3.

This chain joins TRBV5-4 and TRBJ2-3; the match to TRBD2 covers 15 bases. Germline V gene lookup returns CDR1 SGHNT and CDR2 YYREEE (reference sequence). V lost 4 bases to trimming and J lost 4 bases; unmatched junction nucleotides: 10. The CDR3 runs 18 residues. The CDR3, as DNA: TGTGCCAGCAGCCATGGGACTAGCGGGGGGAGGAGAGCAGATACGCAGTATTTT. It translates to CASSHGTSGGRRADTQYF.

This chain uses TRBV7-2 with TRBJ2-3; D is undetermined. V was pared by 5 bases and J by 3 bases, with 12 bases between. Germline V gives CDR1 SGHTA, CDR2 FQGNSA. The CDR3 totals 14 residues. The CDR3 nucleotides are TGTGCCAGCAGCCCCCATTTGCGGACAGATACGCAGTATTTT. Protein: CASSPHLRTDTQYF.

The J gene is TRBJ1-3, the V gene TRBV28; D is uncertain. The CDR3 runs to 17 residues. Germline CDR1 is MDHEN and CDR2 is SYDVKM. Trimming left V 6 bases short and J 0 bases short, with 18 bases between. CDR3 sequence: CASSPEGGPSSGNTIYF. CDR3 coding DNA: TGTGCCAGCAGCCCAGAGGGAGGCCCCAGCTCTGGAAACACCATATATTTT.

This chain connects TRBV18 to TRBJ1-6; no clear D. CDR1 and CDR2 (germline): KGHSH, LQKENI. This CDR3 has 13 amino acids. V lost 7 bases, J lost 7 bases, and 11 bases lay in between. CDR3 amino acids: CASLADLNSPLHF. The CDR3 nucleotides read TGTGCCAGCTTGGCAGACTTGAATTCACCCCTCCACTTT. The full variable domain, rest sourced from reference TRBV18 and TRBJ1-6, is NAGVMQNPRHLVRRRGQEARLRCSPMKGHSHVYWYRQLPEEGLKFMVYLQKENIIDESGMPKERFSAEFPKEGPSILRIQQVVRGDSAAYFCASLADLNSPLHFGNGTRLTVT.

The J gene is TRBJ2-5, the V gene TRBV5-1; 8 bases are shared with TRBD2. The CDR3 totals 17 residues. The germline V gene has CDR1 SGHRS and CDR2 YFSETQ. V lost 0 bases, J lost 1 base, and 8 bases stayed unmatched. In DNA form, the CDR3 reads TGCGCCAGCAGCTTGGGAGTAGCGGGGCTGGGCCAAGAGACCCAGTACTTC. Residues: CASSLGVAGLGQETQYF.

V and J are TRBV4-1 and TRBJ2-6; 7 nucleotides agree with TRBD1. This CDR3 is 17 amino acids long. With 1 base clipped from V and 1 base from J, the junction kept 4 bases outside the gene matches. The V gene's germline CDR1 is MGHRA and CDR2 YSYEKL. CDR3 bases: TGCGCCAGCAGCCAAGGGACAGGAGCGTCTGGGGCCAACGTCCTGACTTTC. Translated, it gives CASSQGTGASGANVLTF.

This rearrangement joins TRBV7-7 to TRBJ2-3; D uncertain. Germline CDR1 reads SSHAT; CDR2 reads FNYEAQ (reference sequence). V was trimmed by 5 bases and J by 4 bases, leaving 10 bases between them. The length of the CDR3 is 13 residues. This chain's CDR3 is CASSPSGADTQYF. In DNA form, the CDR3 reads TGTGCCAGCAGCCCGTCTGGAGCAGATACGCAGTATTTT.

The rearrangement joins TRBV3-1 (or the pseudogene TRBV3-2) to TRBJ1-2; 8 bases are shared with TRBD1. The CDR3 is 16 residues long. The V and J ends lost 3 bases and 6 bases, in that order; junction bases with no gene match: 12. Per the germline V gene, CDR1 is LGHDT and CDR2 is YNNKEL (reference sequence). CDR3 bases: TGTGCCAGCAGCCAGTTGGACAGGGCCGCGATTAATGGCTACACCTTC. Its translation: CASSQLDRAAINGYTF.